One sample yielded the 6 T cell receptor beta chains listed below, sequenced in a study of blood T cell repertoires in COVID-19. Generated by immunoSEQ multiplex PCR, the TCRdb table keeps only in-frame clones and is missing some. The table has 10,000 to 15,000 clones, about 80% seen once. The source material was peripheral blood. The receptors come from a human donor in a cohort sampled during active COVID-19.

Notes on this clone: The CDR3 carries no conserved terminal phenylalanine or tryptophan, so it likely arises from a read error. The DNA is left out, because the CDR3 cannot be placed on it with certainty; the CDR3 is given as TCRdb lists it. The chain carries TRBV18 and TRBJ2-7; the table's TRBD1 call for D was not verified on the DNA. Germline loops: CDR1 KGHSH, CDR2 LQKENI. The CDR3 spans 13 residues, counting both ends. The CDR3 protein is CASSHTRQGAGLL.

This chain links TRBV30 with TRBJ1-5, with 12 bases lining up with TRBD1. Unmatched junction bases numbered 10, after V lost 1 base and J lost 3 bases. The CDR3 spans 18 residues. Germline V CDR1 and CDR2: GTSNPN, SVGIG (reference sequence). CDR3 sequence: CAWSGTGTGGSPNQPQHF. The CDR3 bases are TGTGCCTGGAGTGGGACCGGGACAGGGGGCAGTCCCAATCAGCCCCAGCATTTT.

The chain has TRBV6-5 and TRBJ1-6; D call uncertain. The germline gives CDR1 MNHEY, CDR2 SVGAGI. CDR3 length equals 14 residues. Trimming pared 5 bases from V and 10 bases from J, leaving 15 bases between. CDR3 region: CASSNLQSRSPLHF. In nucleotides, the CDR3 is TGTGCCAGCAGTAACCTACAGAGTCGGTCACCCCTCCACTTT.

The rearrangement joins TRBV6-6 to TRBJ2-6; D unclear. The CDR3 is 14 amino acids. Looked up from germline, CDR1 is MNHNY and CDR2 is SVGAGI (reference sequence). V lost 6 bases and J 6 bases, leaving 12 bases between the germline ends. CDR3 loop: CASSQTGEANVLTF. The CDR3 nucleotides are TGTGCCAGCAGCCAGACGGGTGAGGCCAACGTCCTGACTTTC.

V is TRBV5-1 and J is TRBJ2-3, with no clear D. The length of the CDR3 is 15 residues. Trimming pared 0 bases from V and 0 bases from J, leaving 8 bases between. Germline-derived CDR1 and CDR2 are SGHRS and YFSETQ. CDR3 amino acids: CASSLEPYSTDTQYF. Written as DNA, the CDR3 is TGCGCCAGCAGCTTGGAGCCTTATAGCACAGATACGCAGTATTTT. Looking up the rest from reference TRBV5-1 and TRBJ2-3 gives the full variable domain: KAGVTQTPRYLIKTRGQQVTLSCSPISGHRSVSWYQQTPGQGLQFLFEYFSETQRNKGNFPGRFSGRQFSNSRSEMNVSTLELGDSALYLCASSLEPYSTDTQYFGPGTRLTVL.

The chain has TRBV4-2 and TRBJ1-5; D is uncertain. This CDR3 has 16 residues. Germline assignment: CDR1 LGHNA and CDR2 YNFKEQ. Trimming left V 0 bases short and J 0 bases short, with 9 bases between. The CDR3 here is CASSQDGQTSNQPQHF. The CDR3 coding sequence is TGTGCCAGCAGCCAAGATGGGCAAACTAGCAATCAGCCCCAGCATTTT.